This T cell receptor (beta chain) emerged from a study of shared clonotypes between healthy human individuals. In germline, CDR1 is SEHNR, CDR2 FQNEAQ (reference sequence). V dropped 5 bases and J dropped 4 bases, with 8 bases sitting between them. This CDR3 region has 12 residues. This clone was observed many times. Adults of Caucasian background living in Nashville, Tennessee made up all donors. Deep was the level at which the assay was run. TCRdb's table, derived via immunoSEQ multiplex PCR, lists solely in-frame clones and lacks some. The sample shows 75,000 to 100,000 clones, 40% to 55% of them seen only once.

The source material was PBMCs. The clonotype comes from a woman aged 40-49 years in good health. Some clones in this sample may be carry-over from other donors' samples. This chain uses TRBV7-9 with TRBJ2-5, with D uncertain. CDR3 residues: CASSRTRETQYF. CDR3 sequence (DNA): TGTGCCAGCAGCAGGACGAGAGAGACCCAGTACTTC.